This T cell receptor (beta chain) originates from a study of blood T cell repertoires in COVID-19. This clone was seen ten or more times. Profiling relied on immunoSEQ multiplex PCR, and the TCRdb table lists in-frame clones only, not all of them. The repertoire holds 95,000 to 150,000 clones, with approximately 88% as singletons. This CDR3 is built from 15 residues. Germline values: CDR1 SGHVS, CDR2 FQNEAQ. Trimming cost V 5 bases and J 5 bases; bases outside gene matches: 7. The rearrangement uses TRBV7-8 and TRBJ1-3, with 9 bases matching TRBD1. The receptor comes from a man aged 45 to 65 with acute or convalescent COVID-19. The material sequenced was peripheral blood. DNA for the CDR3: TGTGCCAGCAGCCCTACCGGGACAGGGAGAAACACCATATATTTT. Amino acid sequence: CASSPTGTGRNTIYF. The full variable domain, its missing parts supplied by reference TRBV7-8 and TRBJ1-3, is GAGVSQSPRYKVAKRGQDVALRCDPISGHVSLFWYQQALGQGPEFLTYFQNEAQLDKSGLPSDRFFAERPEGSVSTLKIQRTQQEDSAVYLCASSPTGTGRNTIYFGEGSWLTVV.